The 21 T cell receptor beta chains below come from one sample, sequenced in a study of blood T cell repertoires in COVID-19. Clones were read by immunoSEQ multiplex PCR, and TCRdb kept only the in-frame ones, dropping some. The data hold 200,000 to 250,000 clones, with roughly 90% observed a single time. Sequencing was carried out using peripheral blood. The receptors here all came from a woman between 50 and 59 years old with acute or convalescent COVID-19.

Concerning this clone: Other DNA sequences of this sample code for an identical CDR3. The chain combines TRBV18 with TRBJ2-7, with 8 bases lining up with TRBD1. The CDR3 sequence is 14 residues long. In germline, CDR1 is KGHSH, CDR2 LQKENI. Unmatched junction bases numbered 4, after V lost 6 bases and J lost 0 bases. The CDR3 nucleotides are TGTGCCAGCTCCCCCGGACAGGGCTCCTACGAGCAGTACTTC. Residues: CASSPGQGSYEQYF. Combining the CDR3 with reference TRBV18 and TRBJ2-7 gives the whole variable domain NAGVMQNPRHLVRRRGQEARLRCSPMKGHSHVYWYRQLPEEGLKFMVYLQKENIIDESGMPKERFSAEFPKEGPSILRIQQVVRGDSAAYFCASSPGQGSYEQYFGPGTRLTVT.

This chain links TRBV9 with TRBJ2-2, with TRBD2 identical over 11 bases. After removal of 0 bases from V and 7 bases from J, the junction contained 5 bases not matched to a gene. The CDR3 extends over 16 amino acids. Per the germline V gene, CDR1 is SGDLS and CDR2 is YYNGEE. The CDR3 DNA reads TGTGCCAGCAGCGTAGGGGGACTAGCGGTAGGCGGGGAGCTGTTTTTT. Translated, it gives CASSVGGLAVGGELFF. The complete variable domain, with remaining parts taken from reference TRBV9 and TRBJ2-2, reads DSGVTQTPKHLITATGQRVTLRCSPRSGDLSVYWYQQSLDQGLQFLIQYYNGEERAKGNILERFSAQQFPDLHSELNLSSLELGDSALYFCASSVGGLAVGGELFFGEGSRLTVL.

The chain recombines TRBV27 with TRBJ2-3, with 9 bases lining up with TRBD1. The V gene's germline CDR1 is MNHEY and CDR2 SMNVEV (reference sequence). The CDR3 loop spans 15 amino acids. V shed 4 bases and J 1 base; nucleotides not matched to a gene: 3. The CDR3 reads CASSSWTGGTDTQYF. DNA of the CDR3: TGTGCCAGCAGTTCGTGGACAGGGGGCACAGATACGCAGTATTTT.

The DNA for the CDR3 is TGTGCTAGTGGTTTGACTTCTGCGAATCAGCCCCAGCATTTT. Translation: CASGLTSANQPQHF. V is TRBV12-5 and J is TRBJ1-5; D not resolved. Germline V gene lookup returns CDR1 LGHNT and CDR2 FRNRAP. The germline V and J ends were trimmed by 2 bases and 4 bases, with 9 bases remaining between them. The CDR3 extends over 14 amino acids.

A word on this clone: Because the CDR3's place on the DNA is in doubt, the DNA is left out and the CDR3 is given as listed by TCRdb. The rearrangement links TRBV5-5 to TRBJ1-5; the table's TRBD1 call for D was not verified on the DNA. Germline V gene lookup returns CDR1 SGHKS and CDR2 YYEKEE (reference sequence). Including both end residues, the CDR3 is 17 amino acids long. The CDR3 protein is CASSFGPGGYSNQPQHF.

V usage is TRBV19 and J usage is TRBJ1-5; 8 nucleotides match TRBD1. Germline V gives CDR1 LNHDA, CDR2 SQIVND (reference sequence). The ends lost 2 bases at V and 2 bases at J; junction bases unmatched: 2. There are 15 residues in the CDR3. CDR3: CASSIQGARNQPQHF. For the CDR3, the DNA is TGTGCCAGTAGTATACAGGGGGCCCGCAATCAGCCCCAGCATTTT.

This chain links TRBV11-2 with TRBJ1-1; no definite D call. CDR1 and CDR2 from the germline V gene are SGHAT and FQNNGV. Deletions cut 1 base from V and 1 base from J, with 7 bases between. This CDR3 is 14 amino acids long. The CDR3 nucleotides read TGTGCCAGCAGCTTAGTGAGGTGGAACACTGAAGCTTTCTTT. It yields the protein CASSLVRWNTEAFF.

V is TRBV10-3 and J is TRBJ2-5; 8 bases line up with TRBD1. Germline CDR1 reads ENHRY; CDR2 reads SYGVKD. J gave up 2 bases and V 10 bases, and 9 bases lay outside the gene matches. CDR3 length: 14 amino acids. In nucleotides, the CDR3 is TGTGCCACCAGAGGGGACAGGAGTCAAGAGACCCAGTACTTC. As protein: CATRGDRSQETQYF.

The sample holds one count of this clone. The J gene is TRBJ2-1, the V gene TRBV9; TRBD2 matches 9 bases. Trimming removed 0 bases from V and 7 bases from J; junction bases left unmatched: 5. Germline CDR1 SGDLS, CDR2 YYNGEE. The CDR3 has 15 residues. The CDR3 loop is CASSVDSGSGNEQFF. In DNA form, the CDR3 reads TGTGCCAGCAGCGTAGATAGCGGGAGTGGTAATGAGCAGTTCTTC.

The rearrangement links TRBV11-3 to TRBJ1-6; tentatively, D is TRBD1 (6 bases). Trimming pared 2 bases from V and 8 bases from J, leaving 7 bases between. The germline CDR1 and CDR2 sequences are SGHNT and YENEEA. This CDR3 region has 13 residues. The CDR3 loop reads CASSLPGDSPLHF. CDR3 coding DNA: TGTGCCAGCAGCTTACCAGGGGATTCACCCCTCCACTTT.

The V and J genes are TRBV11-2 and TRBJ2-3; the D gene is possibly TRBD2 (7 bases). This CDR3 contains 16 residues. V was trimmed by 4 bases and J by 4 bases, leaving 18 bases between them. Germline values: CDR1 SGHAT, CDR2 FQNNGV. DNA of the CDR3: TGTGCCAGCAGCTCCCACTGGGGGGGCCTCGCAGATACGCAGTATTTT. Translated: CASSSHWGGLADTQYF.

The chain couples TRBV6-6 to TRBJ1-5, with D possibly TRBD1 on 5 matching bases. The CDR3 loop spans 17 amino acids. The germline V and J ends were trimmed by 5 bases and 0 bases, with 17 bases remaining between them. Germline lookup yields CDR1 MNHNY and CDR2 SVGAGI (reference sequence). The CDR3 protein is CASSPLRAYYSNQPQHF. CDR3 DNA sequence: TGTGCCAGCAGTCCCCTCAGGGCATACTATAGCAATCAGCCCCAGCATTTT.

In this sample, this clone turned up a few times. CDR3 nucleotide sequence: TGTGCCAGCTTCGGGGGGAGAGTCATGAACACTGAAGCTTTCTTT. It encodes CASFGGRVMNTEAFF. This rearrangement joins TRBV6-5 to TRBJ1-1, with TRBD1 as a possible D gene (5 bases). Trimming removed 8 bases at V and 0 bases at J, with 16 bases between. Germline CDR1 is MNHEY and CDR2 is SVGAGI. The CDR3 contains 15 residues.

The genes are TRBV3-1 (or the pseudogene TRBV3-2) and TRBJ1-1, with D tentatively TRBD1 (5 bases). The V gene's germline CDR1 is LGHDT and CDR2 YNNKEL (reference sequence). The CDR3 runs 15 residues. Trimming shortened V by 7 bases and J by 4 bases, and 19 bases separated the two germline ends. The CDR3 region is CASTQGLGGATEAFF. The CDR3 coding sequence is TGTGCCAGCACCCAGGGTTTGGGGGGAGCCACTGAAGCTTTCTTT.

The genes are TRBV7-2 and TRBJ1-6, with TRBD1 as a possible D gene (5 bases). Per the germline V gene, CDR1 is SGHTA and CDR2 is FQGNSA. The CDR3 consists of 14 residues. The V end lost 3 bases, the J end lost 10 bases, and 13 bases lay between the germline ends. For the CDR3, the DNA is TGTGCCAGCAGCTTCAGGGCAGATACCTCACCCCTCCACTTT. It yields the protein CASSFRADTSPLHF.

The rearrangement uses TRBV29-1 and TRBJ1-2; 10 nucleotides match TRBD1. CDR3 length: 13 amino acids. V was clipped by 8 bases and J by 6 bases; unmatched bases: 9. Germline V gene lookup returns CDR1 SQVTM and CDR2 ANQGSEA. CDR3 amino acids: CSTPTGGANGYTF. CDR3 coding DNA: TGCAGCACTCCGACAGGGGGCGCGAATGGCTACACCTTC.

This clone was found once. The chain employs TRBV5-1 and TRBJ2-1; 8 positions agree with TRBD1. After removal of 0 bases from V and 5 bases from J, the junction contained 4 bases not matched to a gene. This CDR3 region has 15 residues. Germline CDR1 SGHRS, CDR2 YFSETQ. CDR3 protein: CASSLGQGANNEQFF. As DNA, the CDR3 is TGCGCCAGCAGCTTGGGGCAGGGGGCGAACAATGAGCAGTTCTTC.

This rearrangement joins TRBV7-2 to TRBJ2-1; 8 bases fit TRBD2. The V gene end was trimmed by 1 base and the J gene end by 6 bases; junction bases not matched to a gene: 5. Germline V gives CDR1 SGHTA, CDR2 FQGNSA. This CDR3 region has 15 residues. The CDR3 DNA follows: TGTGCCAGCAGCTTAGTGAGGACTAGCCCCAATGAGCAGTTCTTC. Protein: CASSLVRTSPNEQFF.

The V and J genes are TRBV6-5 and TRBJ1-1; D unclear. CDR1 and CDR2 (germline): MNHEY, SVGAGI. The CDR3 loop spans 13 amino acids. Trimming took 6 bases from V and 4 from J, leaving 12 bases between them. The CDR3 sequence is CASSGRWGTEAFF. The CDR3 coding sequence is TGTGCCAGCAGCGGGAGGTGGGGCACTGAAGCTTTCTTT.

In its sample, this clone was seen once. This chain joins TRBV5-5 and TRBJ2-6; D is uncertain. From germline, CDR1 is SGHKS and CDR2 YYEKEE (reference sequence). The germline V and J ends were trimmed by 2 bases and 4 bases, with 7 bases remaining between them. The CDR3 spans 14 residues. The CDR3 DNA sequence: TGTGCCAGCAGCTTCCAGATAGGGGCCAACGTCCTGACTTTC. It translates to CASSFQIGANVLTF. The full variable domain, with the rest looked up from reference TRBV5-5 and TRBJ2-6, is DAGVTQSPTHLIKTRGQQVTLRCSPISGHKSVSWYQQVLGQGPQFIFQYYEKEERGRGNFPDRFSARQFPNYSSELNVNALLLGDSALYLCASSFQIGANVLTFGAGSRLTVL.

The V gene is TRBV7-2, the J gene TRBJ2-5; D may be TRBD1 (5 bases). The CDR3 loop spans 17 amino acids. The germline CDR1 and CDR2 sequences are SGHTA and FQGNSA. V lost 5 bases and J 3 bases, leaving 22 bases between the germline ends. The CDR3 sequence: CASSPGNTQGLEETQYF. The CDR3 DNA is TGTGCCAGCAGCCCAGGGAACACCCAAGGTTTAGAAGAGACCCAGTACTTC. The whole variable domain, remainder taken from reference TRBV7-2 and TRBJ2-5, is GAGVSQSPSNKVTEKGKDVELRCDPISGHTALYWYRQSLGQGLEFLIYFQGNSAPDKSGLPSDRFSAERTGGSVSTLTIQRTQQEDSAVYLCASSPGNTQGLEETQYFGPGTRLLVL.